Each of the 3 T cell receptor beta chains below was sequenced from the same sample in a study of human T cells and chemical hapten exposure. TCRdb passed the RACE reads through MiXCR, listing each CDR3 protein once. The sample lists about 77,000 distinct CDR3 sequences; 8.6% were seen once. Time point of the sample: healthy volunteer bleed at 6 weeks. Unfractionated whole blood was the source from which total RNA was extracted. Sequenced material: whole blood. The receptors were sampled from a female donor in good health. Some clones in this sample may be carry-over from other donors' samples.

This clonotype was observed a handful of times. The chain has TRBV4-3 and TRBJ2-1; 7 nucleotides line up with TRBD1. The CDR3 consists of 15 residues. Germline assignment: CDR1 LGHNA and CDR2 YSLEER. V was clipped by 1 base and J by 4 bases; unmatched bases: 4. The CDR3 region has the DNA TGCGCCAGCAGCCAAGCCGGGACAGCATACAATGAGCAGTTCTTC. Translation gives CASSQAGTAYNEQFF.

As regards this clonotype: One base away lies a much larger clone, so this may be a sequencing read error. The chain joins TRBV5-1 to TRBJ2-3; 13 bases match TRBD2. Germline lookup yields CDR1 SGHRS and CDR2 YFSETQ. CDR3 length: 17 residues. CDR3 region: CVSSEGLAGASTDTQYF. The DNA for the CDR3 is TGCGTCAGCAGCGAAGGACTAGCGGGGGCTAGCACAGATACGCAGTATTTT.

Concerning this clonotype: A much larger clone differs from this one at a single base, so this may be a read error. The chain carries TRBV7-6 and TRBJ1-3; D gene unclear. The CDR3 is 13 amino acids. V was shortened by 1 base and J by 5 bases, with 6 bases between the two germline ends. Germline V gives CDR1 SGHVS, CDR2 FNYEAQ. This chain's CDR3 is CASSLGGRNTIYF. CDR3 in DNA: TGTGCCAGCAGCTTAGGAGGCAGAAACACCATATATTTT.